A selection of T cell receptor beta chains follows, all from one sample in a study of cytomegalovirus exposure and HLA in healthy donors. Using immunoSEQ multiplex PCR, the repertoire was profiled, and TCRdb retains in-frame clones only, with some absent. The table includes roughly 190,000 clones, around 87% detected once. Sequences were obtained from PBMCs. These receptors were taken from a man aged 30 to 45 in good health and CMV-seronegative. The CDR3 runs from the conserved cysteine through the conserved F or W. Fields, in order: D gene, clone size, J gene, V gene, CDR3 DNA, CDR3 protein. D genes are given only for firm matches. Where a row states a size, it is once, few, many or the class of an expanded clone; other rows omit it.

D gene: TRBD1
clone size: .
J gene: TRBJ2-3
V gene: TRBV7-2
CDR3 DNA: TGTGCCAGCAGCTTCGGGACAGGGGGGGATACGCAGTATTTT
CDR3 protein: CASSFGTGGDTQYF

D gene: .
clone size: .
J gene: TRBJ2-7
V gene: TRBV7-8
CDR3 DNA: TGTGCCAGCAGCTTAGTTATAACAGGTGGAAACGAGCAGTACTTC
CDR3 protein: CASSLVITGGNEQYF

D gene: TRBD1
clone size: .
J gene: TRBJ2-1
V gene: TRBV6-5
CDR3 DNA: TGTGCCAGCTGGACAGGGGTCGATGAGCAGTTCTTC
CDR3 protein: CASWTGVDEQFF

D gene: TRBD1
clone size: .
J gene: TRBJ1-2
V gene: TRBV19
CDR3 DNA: TGTGCCAGTAGTCCTGCCGGGACAGGGGTGAATGGCTACACCTTC
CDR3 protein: CASSPAGTGVNGYTF

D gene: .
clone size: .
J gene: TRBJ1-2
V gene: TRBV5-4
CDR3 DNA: TGTGCCAGCAGCCCACGGGGGGGCGACTACACCTTC
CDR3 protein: CASSPRGGDYTF

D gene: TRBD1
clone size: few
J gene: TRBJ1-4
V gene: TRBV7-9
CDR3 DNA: TGTGCCAGCGCTAGGACAGGGAATGAAAAACTGTTTTTT
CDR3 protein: CASARTGNEKLFF

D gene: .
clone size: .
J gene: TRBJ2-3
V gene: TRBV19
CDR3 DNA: TGTGCCAGTAGTATAGGGAAGGGAGGCACAGATACGCAGTATTTT
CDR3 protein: CASSIGKGGTDTQYF

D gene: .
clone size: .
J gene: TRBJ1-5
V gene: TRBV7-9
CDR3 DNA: TGTGCCAGCAGTCCCGCTATCACAGAGCAGCCCCAGCATTTT
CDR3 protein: CASSPAITEQPQHF

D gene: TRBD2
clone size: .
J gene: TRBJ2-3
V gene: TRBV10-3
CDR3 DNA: TGTGCCATCAGTGAATCGAGCGGGATCACAGATACGCAGTATTTT
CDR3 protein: CAISESSGITDTQYF

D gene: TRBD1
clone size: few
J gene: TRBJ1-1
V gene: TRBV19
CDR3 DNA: TGTGCCAGTACCATAACAGGGGTCACTGAAGCTTTCTTT
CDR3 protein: CASTITGVTEAFF

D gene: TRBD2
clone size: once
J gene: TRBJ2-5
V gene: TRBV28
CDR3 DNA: TGTGCCATCAGCGCGACTAGCGGGGTGCAAGAGACCCAGTACTTC
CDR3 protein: CAISATSGVQETQYF

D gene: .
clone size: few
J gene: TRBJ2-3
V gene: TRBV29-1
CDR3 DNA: TGCAGCGCCTGCAGGGATAAGACAGATACGCAGTATTTT
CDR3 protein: CSACRDKTDTQYF

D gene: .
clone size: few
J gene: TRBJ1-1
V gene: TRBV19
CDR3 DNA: TGTGCCAGTATTCGGGGGGGCACTGAAGCTTTCTTT
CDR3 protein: CASIRGGTEAFF

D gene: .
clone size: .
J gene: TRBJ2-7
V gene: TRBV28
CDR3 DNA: TGTGCCAGCAGCTCTCCCCCCGGGCAGTACTTC
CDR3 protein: CASSSPPGQYF

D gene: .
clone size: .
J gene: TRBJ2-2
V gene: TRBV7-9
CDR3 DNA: TGTGCCAGCAGCCCCTCCACCGGGGAGCTGTTTTTT
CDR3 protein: CASSPSTGELFF

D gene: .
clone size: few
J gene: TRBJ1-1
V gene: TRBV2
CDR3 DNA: TGTGCCAGCAGTCTCCTGGTCAGGCCGTCGGCGAGTGCTGAAGCTTTCTTT
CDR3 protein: CASSLLVRPSASAEAFF

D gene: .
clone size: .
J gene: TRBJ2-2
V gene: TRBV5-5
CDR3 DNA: TGTGCCAGCAGCCGATCGATAGCGAACACCGGGGAGCTGTTTTTT
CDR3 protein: CASSRSIANTGELFF

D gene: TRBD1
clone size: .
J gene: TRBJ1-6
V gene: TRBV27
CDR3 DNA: TGTGCCAGCAGTTTTCCTCGCCGGGACAGATCTCATTCACCCCTCCACTTT
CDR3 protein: CASSFPRRDRSHSPLHF

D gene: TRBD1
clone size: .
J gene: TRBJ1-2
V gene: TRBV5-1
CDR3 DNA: TGCGCCAGCAGCTCCCGACAGGGGAACTATGGCTACACCTTC
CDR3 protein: CASSSRQGNYGYTF

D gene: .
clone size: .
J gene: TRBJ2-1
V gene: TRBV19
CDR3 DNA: TGTGCCAGTAGTATGGGGGCCCTTGGGCAGTTCTTC
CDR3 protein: CASSMGALGQFF

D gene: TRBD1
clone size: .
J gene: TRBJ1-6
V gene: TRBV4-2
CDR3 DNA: TGTGCCAGCAGCCAAGGACAGGGGCCCGATTCACCCCTCCACTTT
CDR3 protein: CASSQGQGPDSPLHF

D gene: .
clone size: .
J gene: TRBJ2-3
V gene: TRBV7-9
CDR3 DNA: TGTGCCAGCAGCTTAGCTAGTCCCACAGATACGCAGTATTTT
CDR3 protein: CASSLASPTDTQYF

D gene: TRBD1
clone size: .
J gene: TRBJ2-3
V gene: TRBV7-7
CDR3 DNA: TGTGCTAGCAGCTCCCGGGACAGGGAAGAAAGCACAGATACGCAGTATTTT
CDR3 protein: CASSSRDREESTDTQYF

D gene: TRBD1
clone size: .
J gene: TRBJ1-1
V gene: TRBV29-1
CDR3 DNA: TGCAGCGCCAAGGGACAGGGGGCGCCGAACACTGAAGCTTTCTTT
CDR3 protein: CSAKGQGAPNTEAFF

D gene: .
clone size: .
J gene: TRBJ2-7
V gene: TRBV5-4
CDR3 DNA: TGTGCCAGCAGCACATACAGGGGGGGGAAACACTACGAGCAGTACTTC
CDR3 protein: CASSTYRGGKHYEQYF

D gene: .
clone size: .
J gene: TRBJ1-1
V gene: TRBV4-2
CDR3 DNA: TGTGCCAGCAGCCGGCGGGAAGCAGCTTTCTTT
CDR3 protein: CASSRREAAFF

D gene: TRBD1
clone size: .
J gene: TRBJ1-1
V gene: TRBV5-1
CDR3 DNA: TGCGCCAGCAGCGACAGGGAAAGGTCCTTATTCGCTGAAGCTTTCTTT
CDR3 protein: CASSDRERSLFAEAFF

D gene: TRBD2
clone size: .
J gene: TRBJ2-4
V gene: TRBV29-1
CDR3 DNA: TGCAGCGCCGGGACTAGCGGGAGTGAAAACATTCAGTACTTC
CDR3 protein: CSAGTSGSENIQYF

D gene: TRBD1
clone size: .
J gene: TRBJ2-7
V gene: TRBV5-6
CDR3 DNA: TGTGCCAGCAGCTTGGGGGGGGACAGGAGCTCCTACGAGCAGTACTTC
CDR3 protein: CASSLGGDRSSYEQYF

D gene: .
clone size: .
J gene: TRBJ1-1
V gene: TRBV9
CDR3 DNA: TGTGCCAGCAGCCAAGGACGGGGCACTGAAGCTTTCTTT
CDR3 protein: CASSQGRGTEAFF

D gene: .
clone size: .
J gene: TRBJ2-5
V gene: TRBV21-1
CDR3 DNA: TGTGCCAGCAGCAAAACTCAGACCCAGTACTTC
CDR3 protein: CASSKTQTQYF

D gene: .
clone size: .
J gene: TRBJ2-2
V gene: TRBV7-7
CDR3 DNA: TGTGCTAGCAGCCCGGACGGGGGCACCGGGGAGCTGTTTTTT
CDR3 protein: CASSPDGGTGELFF

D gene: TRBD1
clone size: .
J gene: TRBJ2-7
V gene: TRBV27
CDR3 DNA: TGTGCCAGCAGAAGTACCGGGACAGGGAGGAACGAGCAGTACTTC
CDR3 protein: CASRSTGTGRNEQYF

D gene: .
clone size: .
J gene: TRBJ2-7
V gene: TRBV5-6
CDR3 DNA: TGTGCCAGCAGCTTTTCCGGGTCCGAGCAGTACTTC
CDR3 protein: CASSFSGSEQYF

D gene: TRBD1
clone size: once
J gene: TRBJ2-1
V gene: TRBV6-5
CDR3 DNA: TGTGCCAGCAGCACCGGGACAGGCTCCTACAATGAGCAGTTCTTC
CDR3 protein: CASSTGTGSYNEQFF

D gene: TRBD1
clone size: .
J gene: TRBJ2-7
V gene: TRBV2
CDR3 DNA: TGTGCCAGCAGTAACAGGGGTTACGAGCAGTACTTC
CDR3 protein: CASSNRGYEQYF

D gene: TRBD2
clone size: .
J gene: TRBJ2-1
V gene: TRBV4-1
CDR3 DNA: TGCGCCAGCAGCCAACGTAGCGGGAGGGCCGATGAGCAGTTCTTC
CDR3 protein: CASSQRSGRADEQFF

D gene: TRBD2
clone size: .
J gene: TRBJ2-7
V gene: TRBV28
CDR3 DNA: TGTGCCAGCAGTCCACCCCAGCGGGACGGTGTCTACGAGCAGTACTTC
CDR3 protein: CASSPPQRDGVYEQYF

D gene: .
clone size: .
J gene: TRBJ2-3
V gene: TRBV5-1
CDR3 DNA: TGCGCCAGCAGCTTGGCCAGGGAAAGCACAGATACGCAGTATTTT
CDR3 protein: CASSLARESTDTQYF

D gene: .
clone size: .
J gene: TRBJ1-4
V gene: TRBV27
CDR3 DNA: TGTGCCAGCAGTTTTGGGGCAGGAGATGAAAAACTGTTTTTT
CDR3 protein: CASSFGAGDEKLFF

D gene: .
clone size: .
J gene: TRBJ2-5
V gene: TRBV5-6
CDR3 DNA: TGTGCCAGCAGCTTGTGGGAGCGGGAGACCCAGTACTTC
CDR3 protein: CASSLWERETQYF

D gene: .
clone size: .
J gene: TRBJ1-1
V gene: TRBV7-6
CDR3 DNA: TGTGCCAGCAGCTTAGGGTTGGGGGCGAACACTGAAGCTTTCTTT
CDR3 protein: CASSLGLGANTEAFF

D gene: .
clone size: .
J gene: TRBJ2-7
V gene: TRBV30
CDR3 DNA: TGTGCCTGGAGTGTAATGGGGCAGGGGATCTACGAGCAGTACTTC
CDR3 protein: CAWSVMGQGIYEQYF

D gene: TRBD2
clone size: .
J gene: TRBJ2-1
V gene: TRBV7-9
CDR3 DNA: TGTGCCAGCAGCGTTACCGGGACTAGCGAATACAATGAGCAGTTCTTC
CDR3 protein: CASSVTGTSEYNEQFF

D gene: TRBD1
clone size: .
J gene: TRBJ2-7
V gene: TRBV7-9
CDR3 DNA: TGTGCCAGCAGGGGGACAGTAAGGGACGAGCAGTACTTC
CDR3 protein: CASRGTVRDEQYF

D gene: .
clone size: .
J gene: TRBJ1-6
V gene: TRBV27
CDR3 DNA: TGTGCCAGCAGCCGTCTGAATTCACCCCTCCACTTT
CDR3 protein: CASSRLNSPLHF

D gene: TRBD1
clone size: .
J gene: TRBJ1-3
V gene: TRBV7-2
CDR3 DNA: TGTGCCAGCAGCTTCCAGGGGGCCCACTCTGGAAACACCATATATTTT
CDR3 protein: CASSFQGAHSGNTIYF